Reported below is one TCR beta chain. Its binding antigen is unknown. No base quality information exists; no much larger clone differs at one position. TCRbeta CDR3 regions were amplified from genomic DNA by means of the immunoSEQ Assay, a bias-controlled multiplex PCR. Concerning the study's data processing: The number of nucleated cells in each sample was estimated by amplification of reference gene primers within the assay. To quantify the absolute abundance of each unique TCRbeta CDR3 rearrangement, sequence reads were collapsed and filtered. For each sample, productive Simpson clonality was calculated as the square root of Simpson's diversity index across productive rearrangements. TCRdb took over this immuneACCESS table, retaining in-frame rearrangements with V and J assigned. Such tables are incomplete; in checked studies, under half of the missing clones stem from an unresolved V gene, and the remainder is unexplained. V, J and clone size are those of that table, while D and trimming were read from the DNA. The sample yields 30,000 to 35,000 clones; over 80% were counted once. Of the sample, about 9.5% falls within the top ten clones.

The entry originates in a study of blood T cell repertoires in COVID-19 (dated by TCRdb to the early 2020s). Looking at the study overall: Samples from collaborators originated in the United States, Italy and Spain and spanned both the acute and convalescent phases of COVID-19. The material from the prospective study consisted of cDNA or gDNA derived from T cells, B-cell-depleted T cells, or PBMCs. Samples came from the ongoing ImmuneRACE study (first 160 participants) plus 1,254 subjects from 6 global collaborators. The repertoires were made available in a free public database intended to serve as a resource for research on the immune response to SARS-CoV-2. The sample metadata nearly always contained a de-identified subject ID, COVID-19 status, age in years and sex. Where available, HLA class I and class II types were taken from metadata supplied by the sample provider and were not determined by assay-based typing. Subjects who had been exposed to COVID-19, were actively infected with it, or had recovered from it provided the deeply sampled blood TCRbeta repertoires that made up the dataset. On the study overall, not on this receptor specifically: Clinical and demographic metadata were provided uncurated, with the amount varying by source and participant.

V and J lose 5 bases and 4 bases, and a span of 12 bases separates them. Including cysteine and phenylalanine, the CDR3 has 13 amino acids. Just CDR3 DNA is preserved here, 39 bases in frame from base 1. Per the germline V gene, SGHNT is the CDR1 and YENEEA is the CDR2. Collaborating institutions collected whole blood in K2EDTA tubes following their own protocols. Collaborator samples were shipped for TCRbeta analysis as frozen whole blood, isolated PBMCs, or DNA extracted from either sample type. The rearranged segments are TRBV11-3 and TRBJ2-7, with TRBD2 perhaps the D gene, on 6 matching bases. The receptor comes from a man aged 80 or over with active COVID-19. The source material was peripheral blood. The nucleotides are TGTGCCAGCAGCCCGGGGGTAGGTTACGAGCAGTACTTC. The resulting protein is CASSPGVGYEQYF. This CDR3, with the reference TRBV11-3 and TRBJ2-7 proteins standing in past its ends, gives the full variable domain EAGVVQSPRYKIIEKKQPVAFWCNPISGHNTLYWYLQNLGQGPELLIRYENEEAVDDSQLPKDRFSAERLKGVDSTLKIQPAELGDSAVYLCASSPGVGYEQYFGPGTRLTVT.